This TCR beta chain derives from a study of OX40 agonist ivuxolimab in advanced cancers. Study background: Patients were treated with intravenous ivuxolimab, dosed at 0.01 to 10 mg/kg and infused every 2 weeks.

Patients with a history of autoimmune disease or on systemic immunosuppression were excluded. With regard to this clone: Its antigen is not known.

Sequencing was performed with immunoSEQ multiplex PCR; in TCRdb, only in-frame clones are kept and a portion is missing. Of about 80,000 clones listed, roughly 90% are singletons. Study-wide results and caveats: Those patients achieving a partial response at 0.1-3.0 mg/kg showed among the lowest clonal expansion. At 0.1 to 3.0 mg/kg and by week 6, CD4+ and CD8+ T cells in the blood had expanded clonally.

This CDR3 is built from 17 residues. From germline, CDR1 is SGHDN and CDR2 FVKESK. V was clipped by 4 bases and J by 2 bases; unmatched bases: 8. The J gene is TRBJ2-4, the V gene TRBV14; TRBD1 matches at 10 bases. The TCR originated in an adult with an advanced solid tumor such as melanoma, head and neck, liver or kidney cancer. The specimen comprised CD4+ or CD8+ T cells sorted from blood, sampled in a trial of the OX40 agonist ivuxolimab. This CDR3 reads CASSPRQGAESKNIQYF. The CDR3 region has the DNA TGTGCCAGCAGCCCCAGACAGGGGGCGGAGTCCAAAAACATTCAGTACTTC.